A selection of T cell receptor beta chains follows, all from one sample in a study of blood T cell repertoires in COVID-19. Assay used: immunoSEQ multiplex PCR; TCRdb lists only in-frame clones, some missing. The sample yields about 220,000 clones, about 78% seen once. Sequenced: peripheral blood. Source of these receptors: a woman in her sixties or seventies with acute or convalescent COVID-19. The CDR3 runs from the conserved cysteine through the conserved F or W. The D gene is left open where the match is weak. Some rows mark clone size as missing; the rest say once, few, many or name a class of expanded clone.

clone_size,v_call,d_call,j_call,cdr3_nt,cdr3_aa
NA,TRBV18,TRBD1,TRBJ2-4,TGTGCCAGCTCACCACCCCTACACGGACAGGGGGCGTCCGCCATTCAGTACTTC,CASSPPLHGQGASAIQYF
NA,TRBV12-3/TRBV12-4,NA,TRBJ1-5,TGTGCCAGCAGTTTGGGGGGTTTTCAGCCCCAGCATTTT,CASSLGGFQPQHF
NA,TRBV18,NA,TRBJ2-7,TGTGCCAGCTCACCGAGTTACGACAGGACGGTCTCCTACGAGCAGTACTTC,CASSPSYDRTVSYEQYF
NA,TRBV7-9,TRBD2,TRBJ2-5,TGTGCCAGCAGCCCCCCCAGCGGGGGGCGCCAAGAGACCCAGTACTTC,CASSPPSGGRQETQYF
NA,TRBV5-1,TRBD1,TRBJ2-3,TGCGCCAGCAGCTTTTCCGACAGGGCAGATACGCAGTATTTT,CASSFSDRADTQYF
NA,TRBV5-1,TRBD2,TRBJ2-5,TGCGCCAGCAGCATTCGGACTAGCGGGGGATCAGAGACCCAGTACTTC,CASSIRTSGGSETQYF
NA,TRBV29-1,NA,TRBJ2-1,TGCAGCGTTGAACCCCGCCAGGGAGGCTACAATGAGCAGTTCTTC,CSVEPRQGGYNEQFF
NA,TRBV30,NA,TRBJ2-5,TGTGCCTGGAGTTCTGGACAGCAACTTCAAGAGACCCAGTACTTC,CAWSSGQQLQETQYF
NA,TRBV5-4,TRBD1,TRBJ1-3,TGTGCCAGCAGCGACGGCCCCGGGGTTATCGACAGGGGTGGAAACACCATATATTTT,CASSDGPGVIDRGGNTIYF
NA,TRBV11-3,NA,TRBJ2-1,TGTGCCAGCAGCTTAGATATGGGCGGGGCCCACCTAGGGGAGCAGTTCTTC,CASSLDMGGAHLGEQFF
NA,TRBV19,TRBD2,TRBJ2-6,TGTGCCAGTAGTCCCCCGGCGGGGGGTACCTCTGGGGCCAACGTCCTGACTTTC,CASSPPAGGTSGANVLTF
NA,TRBV5-1,NA,TRBJ1-1,NA,CASSILGELLNTEAFF
NA,TRBV5-1,NA,TRBJ2-2,TGCGCCAGCAGCTCTGACACCGGGGAGCTGTTTTTT,CASSSDTGELFF
NA,TRBV9,TRBD2,TRBJ2-3,TGTGCCAGCAGCGTGGGGGCGGGAGGGTTCACAGATACGCAGTATTTT,CASSVGAGGFTDTQYF
few,TRBV2,NA,TRBJ1-2,TGTGCCAGCAGAAACATCCAGGGGCCCTCCCATGGCTACACCTTC,CASRNIQGPSHGYTF
NA,TRBV24-1,NA,TRBJ1-5,TGTGCCACCAGTGATTCGGCCAGGGTTCAGCCCCAGCATTTT,CATSDSARVQPQHF
NA,TRBV24-1,NA,TRBJ1-2,TGTGCCACCAGTGATTCCAGGGCTCATGGCTACACCTTC,CATSDSRAHGYTF
NA,TRBV29-1,NA,TRBJ1-1,TGCAGCGTTGACCAGGCCCTGAACACTGAAGCTTTCTTT,CSVDQALNTEAFF
NA,TRBV5-1,NA,TRBJ2-3,TGCGCCAGCAGCTTAGCGGGTCCCACAGATACGCAGTATTTT,CASSLAGPTDTQYF
few,TRBV5-4,TRBD1,TRBJ1-1,TGTGCCAGCACCCCGGGACAGAGGAACACTGAAGCTTTCTTT,CASTPGQRNTEAFF
NA,TRBV7-2,TRBD2,TRBJ2-5,TGTGCCAGCAGCTTAGAGCTAGCGGGGGGGCCCCAGACCCAGTACTTC,CASSLELAGGPQTQYF
NA,TRBV5-1,NA,TRBJ2-3,TGCGCCAGCGGCCTGTCTCGCCCAGATACGCAGTATTTT,CASGLSRPDTQYF
NA,TRBV5-4,NA,TRBJ2-5,TGTGCCAGCAGCTTGGCAGGGGCAGAGACCCAGTACTTC,CASSLAGAETQYF
NA,TRBV19,TRBD1,TRBJ2-3,TGTGCCAGTAGTGGTCAGGGGGCGAGGGATACGCAGTATTTT,CASSGQGARDTQYF
few,TRBV5-1,TRBD1,TRBJ2-1,TGCGCCAGCACCGGGACAGCGGCCCCGAATGAGCAGTTCTTC,CASTGTAAPNEQFF
NA,TRBV12-3/TRBV12-4,NA,TRBJ1-1,TGTGCCAGCAGTCCCGCGGAGGGCTTAAAAGCTTTCTTT,CASSPAEGLKAFF
NA,TRBV5-1,NA,TRBJ2-5,TGCGCCAGCAGGCCTCGGGACTTAGCTCAAGAGACCCAGTACTTC,CASRPRDLAQETQYF
once,TRBV20-1,TRBD1,TRBJ2-3,TGCAGTGCTAGTGGCGCTACAGGGGTTGATACGCATACGCAGTATTTT,CSASGATGVDTHTQYF
NA,TRBV4-1,TRBD1,TRBJ1-5,TGCGCCAGCAGCCAAGAGGTTCCCCGACAGGGGGCGTATCAGCCCCAGCATTTT,CASSQEVPRQGAYQPQHF
few,TRBV12-3/TRBV12-4,NA,TRBJ1-1,TGTGCCAGCAGTTGGATGGGCAACACTGAAGCTTTCTTT,CASSWMGNTEAFF
NA,TRBV6-1,TRBD2,TRBJ2-3,TGTGCCAGCAGTGAAACCATAGCGGGGGAGACAGATACGCAGTATTTT,CASSETIAGETDTQYF
NA,TRBV11-2,NA,TRBJ2-2,TGTGCCAGCAGGTCCCGGGGGTTGAACACCGGGGAGCTGTTTTTT,CASRSRGLNTGELFF
NA,TRBV4-1,TRBD1,TRBJ1-2,TGCGCCAGCAGCCAGACAGGGGGCGTGGGCGGCTACACCTTC,CASSQTGGVGGYTF
few,TRBV19,NA,TRBJ2-5,TGTGCCAGTACCCCTTTCAATAGCCCGAACGAAGAGACCCAGTACTTC,CASTPFNSPNEETQYF
once,TRBV6-5,NA,TRBJ1-6,TGTGCCAGCAGTTACTCGGAGTTTGGGCGCGGGTCACCCCTCCACTTT,CASSYSEFGRGSPLHF
NA,TRBV18,NA,TRBJ1-4,TGTGCCAGCTCACCCTCAGGTTCAAGGGGAAGTGAAAAACTGTTTTTT,CASSPSGSRGSEKLFF
NA,TRBV7-3,NA,TRBJ2-3,TGTGCCAGCGGTCAGGAAGATACGCAGTATTTT,CASGQEDTQYF
NA,TRBV27,NA,TRBJ1-5,TGTGCCAGCAGAAGTTTACAGGACAGAGGGTCGAATCAGCCCCAGCATTTT,CASRSLQDRGSNQPQHF
NA,TRBV9,TRBD2,TRBJ2-3,TGTGCCAGCAGCGAGGGAGGACTAGCGGGGTTTGATACGCAGTATTTT,CASSEGGLAGFDTQYF
NA,TRBV10-3,TRBD2,TRBJ2-5,TGTGCCATCAGCTACCCTTGGACTAGCCCCGGAGAGACCCAGTACTTC,CAISYPWTSPGETQYF
NA,TRBV2,NA,TRBJ2-4,TGTGCCAGCAGTGCCCTACAGGATATTCAGTACTTC,CASSALQDIQYF
NA,TRBV20-1,NA,TRBJ2-1,TGCAGTGCCACCCCCCGGGAGGAGCAGTTCTTC,CSATPREEQFF
few,TRBV14,NA,TRBJ1-1,TGTGCCAGCAGCCGGACGACGCTTAGCGGATCTCCTGAAGCTTTCTTT,CASSRTTLSGSPEAFF
NA,TRBV24-1,TRBD1,TRBJ2-2,TGTGCCACCAGTGATCCAGGACAGGGGGCGAACGGGGAGCTGTTTTTT,CATSDPGQGANGELFF
NA,TRBV29-1,NA,TRBJ2-2,TGCAGCGTTGTTCCCAGGGGCCCGACCGGGGAGCTGTTTTTT,CSVVPRGPTGELFF
NA,TRBV9,TRBD2,TRBJ2-7,TGTGCCAGCAGCGTAGGGGAGGGACTAGTTGATTACGAGCAGTACTTC,CASSVGEGLVDYEQYF
NA,TRBV19,NA,TRBJ1-3,TGTGCCAGTAGTATAGTGGCAGATTCTGGAAACACCATATATTTT,CASSIVADSGNTIYF
once,TRBV29-1,NA,TRBJ1-5,TGCAGCGTCGCGAGCCCTACAGGTCAGCCCCAGCATTTT,CSVASPTGQPQHF
NA,TRBV29-1,TRBD1,TRBJ2-1,TGCAGCGTTGGGTTTACAGGGGGGAATGAGCAGTTCTTC,CSVGFTGGNEQFF
few,TRBV7-2,TRBD1,TRBJ2-5,TGTGCCAGCAGCTTAGATCCCGGACAGGGGCGACGAGAGACCCAGTACTTC,CASSLDPGQGRRETQYF
NA,TRBV29-1,NA,TRBJ1-2,TGCAGCGTTGACAACTCGATCTATGGCTACACCTTC,CSVDNSIYGYTF